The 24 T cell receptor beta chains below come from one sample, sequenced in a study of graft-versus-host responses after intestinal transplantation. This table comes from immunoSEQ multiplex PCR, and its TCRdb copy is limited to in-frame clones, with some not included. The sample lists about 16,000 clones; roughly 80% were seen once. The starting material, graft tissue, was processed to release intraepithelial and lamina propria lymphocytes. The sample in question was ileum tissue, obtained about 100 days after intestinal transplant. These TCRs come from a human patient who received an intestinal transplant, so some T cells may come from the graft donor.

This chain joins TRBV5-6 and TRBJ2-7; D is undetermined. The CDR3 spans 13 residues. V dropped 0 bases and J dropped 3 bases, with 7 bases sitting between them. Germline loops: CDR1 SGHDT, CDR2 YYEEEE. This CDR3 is CASSLDTYYEQYF. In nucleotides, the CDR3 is TGTGCCAGCAGCTTGGACACTTACTACGAGCAGTACTTC.

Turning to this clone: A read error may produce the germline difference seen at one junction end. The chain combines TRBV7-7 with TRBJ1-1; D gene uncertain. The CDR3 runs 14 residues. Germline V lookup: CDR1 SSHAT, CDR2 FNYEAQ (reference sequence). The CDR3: CASSSLVRNTEAFF. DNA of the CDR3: TGTGCTAGCAGCAGCTTGGTACGGAACACTGAAGCTTTCTTT.

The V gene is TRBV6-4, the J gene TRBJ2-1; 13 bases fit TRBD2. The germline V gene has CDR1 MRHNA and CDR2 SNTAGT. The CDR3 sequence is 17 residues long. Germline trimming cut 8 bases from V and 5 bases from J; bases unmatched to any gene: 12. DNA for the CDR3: TGTGCCAGCTCACGACATACTAGCGGGGGGGGTCACAATGAGCAGTTCTTC. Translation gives CASSRHTSGGGHNEQFF.

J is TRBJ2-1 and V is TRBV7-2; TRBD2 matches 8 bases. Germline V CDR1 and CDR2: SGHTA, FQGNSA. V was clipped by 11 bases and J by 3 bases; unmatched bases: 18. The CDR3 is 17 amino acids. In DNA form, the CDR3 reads TGTGCCCAAAGGGGAGTGGTCGGGACTAGATACTACAATGAGCAGTTCTTC. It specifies CAQRGVVGTRYYNEQFF. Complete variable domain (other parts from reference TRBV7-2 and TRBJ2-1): GAGVSQSPSNKVTEKGKDVELRCDPISGHTALYWYRQSLGQGLEFLIYFQGNSAPDKSGLPSDRFSAERTGGSVSTLTIQRTQQEDSAVYLCAQRGVVGTRYYNEQFFGPGTRLTVL.

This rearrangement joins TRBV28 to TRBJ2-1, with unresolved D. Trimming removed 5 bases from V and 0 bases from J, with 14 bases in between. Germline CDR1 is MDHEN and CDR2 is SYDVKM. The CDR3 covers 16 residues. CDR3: CASSHPNQASYNEQFF. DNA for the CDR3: TGTGCCAGCAGTCACCCGAATCAAGCCTCCTACAATGAGCAGTTCTTC.

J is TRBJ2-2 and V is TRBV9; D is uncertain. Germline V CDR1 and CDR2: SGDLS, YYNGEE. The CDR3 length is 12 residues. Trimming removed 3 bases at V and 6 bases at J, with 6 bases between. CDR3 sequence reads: CASSAAAGELFF. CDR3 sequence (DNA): TGTGCCAGCAGCGCAGCTGCCGGGGAGCTGTTTTTT.

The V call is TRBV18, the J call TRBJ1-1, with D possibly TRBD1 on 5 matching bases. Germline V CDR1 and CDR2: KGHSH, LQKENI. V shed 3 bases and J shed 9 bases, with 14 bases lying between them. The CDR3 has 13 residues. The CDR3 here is CASSPTLSGKAFF. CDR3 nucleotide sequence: TGTGCCAGCTCACCGACCCTTTCAGGGAAAGCTTTCTTT.

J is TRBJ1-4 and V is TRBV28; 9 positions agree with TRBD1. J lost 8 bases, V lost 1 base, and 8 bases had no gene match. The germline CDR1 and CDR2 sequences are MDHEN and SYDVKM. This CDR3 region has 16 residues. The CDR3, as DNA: TGTGCCAGCAGTTTATTTGTAACAGGGGGCATAGAAAAACTGTTTTTT. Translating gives CASSLFVTGGIEKLFF. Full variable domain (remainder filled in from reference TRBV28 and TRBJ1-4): DVKVTQSSRYLVKRTGEKVFLECVQDMDHENMFWYRQDPGLGLRLIYFSYDVKMKEKGDIPEGYSVSREKKERFSLILESASTNQTSMYLCASSLFVTGGIEKLFFGSGTQLSVL.

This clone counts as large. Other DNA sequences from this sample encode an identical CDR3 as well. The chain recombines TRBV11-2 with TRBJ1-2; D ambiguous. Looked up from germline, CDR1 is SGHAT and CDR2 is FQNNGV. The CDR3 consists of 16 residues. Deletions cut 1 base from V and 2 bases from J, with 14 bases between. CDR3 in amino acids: CASSLVRLTVNYGYTF. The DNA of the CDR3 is TGTGCCAGCAGCTTAGTTAGGTTGACGGTGAACTATGGCTACACCTTC.

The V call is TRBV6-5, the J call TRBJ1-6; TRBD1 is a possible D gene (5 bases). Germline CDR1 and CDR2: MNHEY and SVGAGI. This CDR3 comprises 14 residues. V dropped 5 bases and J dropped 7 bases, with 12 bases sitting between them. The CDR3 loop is CASSPGAGNSPLHF. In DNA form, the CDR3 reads TGTGCCAGCAGTCCCGGGGCAGGGAATTCACCCCTCCACTTT.

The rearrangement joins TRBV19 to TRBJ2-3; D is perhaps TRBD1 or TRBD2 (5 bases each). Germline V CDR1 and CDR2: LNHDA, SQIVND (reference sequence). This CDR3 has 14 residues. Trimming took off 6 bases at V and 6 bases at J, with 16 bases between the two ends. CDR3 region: CASSRGRVDDTQYF. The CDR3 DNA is TGTGCCAGTAGCCGGGGCAGGGTTGATGATACGCAGTATTTT.

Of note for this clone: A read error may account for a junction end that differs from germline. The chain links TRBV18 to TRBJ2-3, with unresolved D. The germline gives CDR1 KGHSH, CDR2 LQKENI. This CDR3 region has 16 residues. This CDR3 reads CASSVMWTYGTNTQYF. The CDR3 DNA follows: TGTGCCAGCTCCGTCATGTGGACGTACGGCACAAATACGCAGTATTTT.

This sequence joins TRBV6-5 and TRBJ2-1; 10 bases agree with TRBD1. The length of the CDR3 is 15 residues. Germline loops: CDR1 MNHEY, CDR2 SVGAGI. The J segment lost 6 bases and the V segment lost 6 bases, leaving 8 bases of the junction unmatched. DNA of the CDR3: TGTGCCAGCAGGCCCGACAGGGGGCTGAGCAATGAGCAGTTCTTC. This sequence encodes CASRPDRGLSNEQFF.

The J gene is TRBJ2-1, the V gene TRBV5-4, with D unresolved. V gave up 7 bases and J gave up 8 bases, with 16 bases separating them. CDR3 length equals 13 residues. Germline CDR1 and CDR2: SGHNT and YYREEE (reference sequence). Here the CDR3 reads CASQNRSIDEQFF. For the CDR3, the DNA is TGTGCCAGCCAGAATCGTTCCATCGATGAGCAGTTCTTC.

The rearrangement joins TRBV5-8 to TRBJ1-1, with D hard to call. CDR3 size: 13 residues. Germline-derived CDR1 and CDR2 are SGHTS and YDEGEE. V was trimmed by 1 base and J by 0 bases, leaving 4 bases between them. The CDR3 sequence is CASSLRMNTEAFF. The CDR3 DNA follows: TGTGCCAGCAGCTTGCGAATGAACACTGAAGCTTTCTTT. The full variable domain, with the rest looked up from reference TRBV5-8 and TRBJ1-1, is EAGVTQSPTHLIKTRGQQATLRCSPISGHTSVYWYQQALGLGLQFLLWYDEGEERNRGNFPPRFSGRQFPNYSSELNVNALELEDSALYLCASSLRMNTEAFFGQGTRLTVV.

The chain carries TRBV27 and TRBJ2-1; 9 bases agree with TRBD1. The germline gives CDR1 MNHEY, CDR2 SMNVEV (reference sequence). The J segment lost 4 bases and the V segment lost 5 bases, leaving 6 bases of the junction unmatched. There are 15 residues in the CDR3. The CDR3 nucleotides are TGTGCCAGCAGTACCCGACAGGGGGGGTACAATGAGCAGTTCTTC. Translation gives CASSTRQGGYNEQFF.

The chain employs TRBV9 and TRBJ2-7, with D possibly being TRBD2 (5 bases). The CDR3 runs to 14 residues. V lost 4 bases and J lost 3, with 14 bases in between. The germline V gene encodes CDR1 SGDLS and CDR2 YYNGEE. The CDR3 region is CASSPWETHYEQYF. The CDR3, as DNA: TGTGCCAGCAGCCCGTGGGAGACCCACTACGAGCAGTACTTC.

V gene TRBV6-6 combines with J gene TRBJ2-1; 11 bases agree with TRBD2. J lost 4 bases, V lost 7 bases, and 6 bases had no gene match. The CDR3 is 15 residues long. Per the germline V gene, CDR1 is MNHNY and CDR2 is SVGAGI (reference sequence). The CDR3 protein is CASTGGLAGYNEQFF. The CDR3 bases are TGTGCCAGCACCGGCGGACTAGCGGGTTACAATGAGCAGTTCTTC.

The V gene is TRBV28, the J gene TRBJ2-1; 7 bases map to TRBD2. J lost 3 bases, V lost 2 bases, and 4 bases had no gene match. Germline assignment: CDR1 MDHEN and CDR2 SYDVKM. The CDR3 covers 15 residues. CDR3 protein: CASSLTGGFYNEQFF. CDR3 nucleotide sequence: TGTGCCAGCAGTTTAACGGGGGGATTCTACAATGAGCAGTTCTTC.

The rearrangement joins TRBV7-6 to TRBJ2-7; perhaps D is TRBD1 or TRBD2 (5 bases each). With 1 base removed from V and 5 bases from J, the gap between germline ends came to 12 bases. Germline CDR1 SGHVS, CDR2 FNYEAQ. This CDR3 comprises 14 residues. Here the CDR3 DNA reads TGTGCCAGCAGCTTAGATGGGGGTGCAGACGAGCAGTACTTC. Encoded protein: CASSLDGGADEQYF.

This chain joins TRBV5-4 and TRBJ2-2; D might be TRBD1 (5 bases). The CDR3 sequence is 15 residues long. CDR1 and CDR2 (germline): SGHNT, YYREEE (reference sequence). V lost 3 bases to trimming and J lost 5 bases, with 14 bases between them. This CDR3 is CASSSVGVVTGELFF. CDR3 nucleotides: TGTGCCAGCAGCTCCGTAGGGGTAGTTACCGGGGAGCTGTTTTTT.

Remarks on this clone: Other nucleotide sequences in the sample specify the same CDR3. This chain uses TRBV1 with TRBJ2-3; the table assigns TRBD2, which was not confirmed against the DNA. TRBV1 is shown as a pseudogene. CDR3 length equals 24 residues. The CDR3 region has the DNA TGCACCAGCAGCCAAGAATCCGGAAATCATACTAGCGGGAGGGGGGGATATAGCACAGATACGCAGTATTTT. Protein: CTSSQESGNHTSGRGGYSTDTQYF.

The CDR3 sequence is CASSASSTGSHEQYF. Here the CDR3 DNA reads TGTGCCAGCAGCGCCTCTTCGACAGGGAGCCACGAGCAGTACTTC. This rearrangement joins TRBV11-3 to TRBJ2-7; 7 nucleotides align to TRBD1. This CDR3 spans 15 amino acids. V lost 5 bases to trimming and J lost 5 bases; unmatched junction nucleotides: 12. Germline CDR1 and CDR2: SGHNT and YENEEA.

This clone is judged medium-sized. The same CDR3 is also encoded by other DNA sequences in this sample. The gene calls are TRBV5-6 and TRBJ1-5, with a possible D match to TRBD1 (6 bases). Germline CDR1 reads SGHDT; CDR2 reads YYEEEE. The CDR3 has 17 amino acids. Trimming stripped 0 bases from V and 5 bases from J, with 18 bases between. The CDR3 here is CASSLGGARFCHQPQHF. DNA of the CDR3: TGTGCCAGCAGCTTGGGGGGGGCGCGGTTCTGTCATCAGCCCCAGCATTTT.